Below, 24 T cell receptor beta chains from the same sample are listed, as sequenced in a study of T cells in localized non-small cell lung cancer. Produced via immunoSEQ multiplex PCR; TCRdb's table is partial and in-frame only. Of 20,000 to 25,000 clones listed, about 85% are singletons. Sample: PBMCs, taken before any cancer treatment. Receptors originate from a woman aged 35 to 69 with stage II squamous cell lung carcinoma.

This clone ranks as medium-sized (0.01 to 0.1%). This chain connects TRBV7-2 to TRBJ2-7; D might be TRBD2 (6 bases). Between the trimmed V and J ends, which lost 0 bases and 10 bases, there was a span of 10 bases. This CDR3 spans 12 amino acids. Germline V gene data show CDR1 as SGHTA and CDR2 as FQGNSA. The CDR3 region has the DNA TGTGCCAGCAGCTTAGCGCGGGGCAGCCAGTACTTC. It is translated as CASSLARGSQYF.

This chain's CDR3 is CASSDGTGRSSYNEQFF. The CDR3 coding sequence is TGTGCCAGCAGCGACGGGACGGGGAGAAGCTCCTACAATGAGCAGTTCTTC. The chain employs TRBV5-8 and TRBJ2-1; D tentatively fits TRBD1 or TRBD2 (5 bases each). CDR1 is SGHTS, CDR2 YDEGEE, per germline. V was clipped by 4 bases and J by 0 bases, with 17 bases between them. CDR3 length: 17 amino acids.

This clone appeared a few times. CDR3 nucleotides: TGTGCCAGCACCCGGGGGGGGGTATCGTCCGAGCAGTACTTC. Its translation: CASTRGGVSSEQYF. The chain uses TRBV6-5 and TRBJ2-7; 8 bases are a match to TRBD2. Germline trimming cut 7 bases from V and 6 bases from J; bases unmatched to any gene: 11. This CDR3 contains 14 residues. CDR1 and CDR2 (germline): MNHEY, SVGAGI.

The chain carries TRBV6-1 and TRBJ2-3; D gene ambiguous. This CDR3 has 14 residues. CDR1 MNHNS and CDR2 SASEGT come from the germline V gene. Trimming cost V 7 bases and J 6 bases, with 17 bases left between them. The CDR3 sequence: CASTPDQSRDTQYF. CDR3 in DNA: TGTGCCAGCACCCCGGACCAGTCCCGGGATACGCAGTATTTT.

The genes are TRBV4-1 and TRBJ1-6; perhaps TRBD1 as D (5 bases). The CDR3 sequence is 15 residues long. V was cut by 0 bases and J by 8 bases, with 11 bases left in between. Germline V gives CDR1 MGHRA, CDR2 YSYEKL. The CDR3 spells CASSQERRDYSPLHF. In DNA form, the CDR3 reads TGCGCCAGCAGCCAAGAGCGCAGGGACTATTCACCCCTCCACTTT.

This clone was recorded once. The V and J genes are TRBV29-1 and TRBJ1-1; D is unresolved. Between the trimmed V and J ends, which lost 7 bases and 7 bases, there was a span of 10 bases. The CDR3 is 10 amino acids. Germline V gives CDR1 SQVTM, CDR2 ANQGSEA. CDR3 amino acids: CSAEHSEAFF. The CDR3 region has the DNA TGCAGCGCCGAACATAGTGAAGCTTTCTTT.

This chain links TRBV4-1 with TRBJ2-2; the D call may be TRBD1 or TRBD2 (5 bases each). CDR1 MGHRA and CDR2 YSYEKL come from the germline V gene. V was shortened by 4 bases and J by 6 bases, with 15 bases between the two germline ends. CDR3 length equals 15 residues. The CDR3 sequence is CASSPGTARAGELFF. The CDR3 DNA follows: TGCGCCAGCAGCCCCGGGACGGCCAGGGCCGGGGAGCTGTTTTTT.

This rearrangement joins TRBV2 to TRBJ2-3, with 12 bases aligning to TRBD2. J was trimmed by 5 bases and V by 5 bases; bases with no gene match: 5. The germline gives CDR1 SNHLY, CDR2 FYNNEI. The CDR3 sequence is 15 residues long. The CDR3 DNA reads as TGTGCCAGCAGTTATAGGACTAGCGGGAAAGATACGCAGTATTTT. This codes for CASSYRTSGKDTQYF.

V is TRBV6-5 and J is TRBJ2-3, with TRBD1 matching over 9 bases. The CDR3 runs 15 residues. The germline V gene has CDR1 MNHEY and CDR2 SVGAGI. Germline trimming cut 6 bases from V and 3 bases from J; bases unmatched to any gene: 7. CDR3 nucleotides: TGTGCCAGCAGCAAACAGGGGGCGCGGACAGATACGCAGTATTTT. It specifies CASSKQGARTDTQYF.

The chain joins TRBV9 to TRBJ2-5; D is possibly TRBD1 (7 bases). The CDR3 is 15 amino acids. Germline V gene lookup returns CDR1 SGDLS and CDR2 YYNGEE. The V end lost 4 bases, the J end lost 5 bases, and 18 bases lay between the germline ends. The CDR3 is CASSPGQGEVETQYF. CDR3 sequence (DNA): TGTGCCAGCAGCCCCGGGCAGGGGGAGGTGGAGACCCAGTACTTC.

The genes are TRBV19 and TRBJ2-7, with 10 bases lining up with TRBD1. Germline V gives CDR1 LNHDA, CDR2 SQIVND (reference sequence). Trimming at V came to 1 base and at J to 5 bases, leaving 5 bases not matched to a gene. The CDR3 totals 15 residues. The CDR3 is CASSIVGTGVDEQYF. CDR3 DNA: TGTGCCAGTAGTATAGTTGGGACAGGGGTCGACGAGCAGTACTTC.

V and J are TRBV29-1 and TRBJ1-2, with TRBD1 as a possible D gene (6 bases). V was trimmed by 3 bases and J by 8 bases, leaving 16 bases between them. Germline CDR1 SQVTM, CDR2 ANQGSEA. The CDR3 totals 13 residues. The CDR3 DNA is TGCAGCGTTGATGGCCAGGGGACGGGGGGCTACACCTTC. Translated: CSVDGQGTGGYTF.

This clone was recorded only once. The chain combines TRBV7-2 with TRBJ2-1, with TRBD2 identical over 10 bases. The V gene's germline CDR1 is SGHTA and CDR2 FQGNSA. V gave up 1 base and J gave up 2 bases; unmatched junction bases: 5. The CDR3 consists of 17 residues. CDR3 region: CASSLVPLAGAYNEQFF. CDR3 coding DNA: TGTGCCAGCAGCTTAGTTCCCCTAGCGGGAGCCTACAATGAGCAGTTCTTC.

The V call is TRBV4-1, the J call TRBJ1-1, with TRBD1 as a possible D gene (5 bases). The V end was cut by 0 bases, the J end by 8 bases, with 10 bases between. The CDR3 spans 13 residues. The germline CDR1 and CDR2 sequences are MGHRA and YSYEKL. CDR3 loop: CASSQDWGREAFF. The CDR3 nucleotides read TGCGCCAGCAGCCAAGATTGGGGCAGGGAAGCTTTCTTT.

The chain links TRBV30 to TRBJ1-3; D remains ambiguous. With 2 bases removed from V and 0 bases from J, the gap between germline ends came to 11 bases. CDR3 length equals 15 residues. Germline V CDR1 and CDR2: GTSNPN, SVGIG (reference sequence). The CDR3 here is CAWSPGGNSGNTIYF. CDR3 sequence (DNA): TGTGCCTGGAGTCCGGGCGGAAACTCTGGAAACACCATATATTTT.

The rearrangement links TRBV11-1 to TRBJ2-7; TRBD1 might be the D (5 bases). Per germline, CDR1 SGHAT and CDR2 FQDESV (reference sequence). This CDR3 spans 14 amino acids. Trimming took 1 base from V and 6 from J, leaving 13 bases between them. Written as DNA, the CDR3 is TGTGCCAGCAGCTTAGACAGGACGGCGGCCGAGCAGTACTTC. Translation: CASSLDRTAAEQYF.

V usage is TRBV11-2 and J usage is TRBJ2-5; a possible D gene is TRBD1 (6 bases). The V and J ends lost 5 bases and 5 bases respectively, with 15 bases between them. Germline CDR1 SGHAT, CDR2 FQNNGV. The CDR3 runs to 14 residues. DNA for the CDR3: TGTGCCAGCAGCCTGGACAGTGGGTGGGAGACCCAGTACTTC. Amino acid sequence: CASSLDSGWETQYF.

This chain uses TRBV4-2 with TRBJ1-1; D gene ambiguous. The germline V gene encodes CDR1 LGHNA and CDR2 YNFKEQ. The CDR3 length is 14 residues. The V and J ends lost 4 bases and 3 bases respectively, with 12 bases between them. This chain's CDR3 is CASSPPGYDTEAFF. The CDR3 region has the DNA TGTGCCAGCAGCCCCCCTGGTTACGACACTGAAGCTTTCTTT.

This clone was detected once. V is TRBV7-9 and J is TRBJ2-3, with TRBD2 identical over 11 bases. V trimming: 4 bases; J trimming: 4 bases; junction bases outside the gene matches: 7. Germline values: CDR1 SEHNR, CDR2 FQNEAQ (reference sequence). The CDR3 has 16 residues. DNA of the CDR3: TGTGCCAGCAGCTCCCCCGGGACTAGCGGTGCAGATACGCAGTATTTT. Protein product: CASSSPGTSGADTQYF.

This rearrangement joins TRBV11-2 to TRBJ2-3; TRBD2 might be the D (6 bases). The CDR3 is 15 residues long. With 2 bases removed from V and 7 bases from J, the gap between germline ends came to 16 bases. CDR1 and CDR2 (germline): SGHAT, FQNNGV. The CDR3 region has the DNA TGTGCCAGCAGCTTATGGGGGGAGTGGGGAAATACGCAGTATTTT. It yields the protein CASSLWGEWGNTQYF.

The CDR3 coding sequence is TGCGCCAGCAGCCATTTGGGGCAGCCCCAGCATTTT. This gives the protein CASSHLGQPQHF. The rearrangement joins TRBV4-1 to TRBJ1-5, with D unclear. This CDR3 contains 12 residues. Germline V lookup: CDR1 MGHRA, CDR2 YSYEKL. Between the trimmed V and J ends, which lost 3 bases and 7 bases, there was a span of 7 bases.

This clone was seen a handful of times. The CDR3 region has the DNA TGTGCCACCTTGGCAGGCAGGGGAATTCAGCCCCAGCATTTT. The encoded protein is CATLAGRGIQPQHF. The rearrangement links TRBV6-4 to TRBJ1-5, with D maybe TRBD1 (6 bases). Germline V gene data show CDR1 as MRHNA and CDR2 as SNTAGT. V shed 10 bases and J shed 6 bases, with 19 bases lying between them. This CDR3 is built from 14 residues.

V and J are TRBV29-1 and TRBJ2-1; D not certain. The germline V gene encodes CDR1 SQVTM and CDR2 ANQGSEA. CDR3 size: 14 residues. V dropped 3 bases and J dropped 0 bases, with 9 bases sitting between them. In nucleotides, the CDR3 is TGCAGCGTTGAGTTGGCGGACTCCTACAATGAGCAGTTCTTC. The encoded protein is CSVELADSYNEQFF.

This clone was recorded once. The rearrangement links TRBV6-6 to TRBJ1-3; no clear D gene. CDR3 length equals 12 residues. Looked up from germline, CDR1 is MNHNY and CDR2 is SVGAGI (reference sequence). Trimming pared 6 bases from V and 3 bases from J, leaving 6 bases between. Written as DNA, the CDR3 is TGTGCCAGCAGGGCAGATGGAAACACCATATATTTT. Its protein product is CASRADGNTIYF.